A single sample gave rise to the 29 T cell receptor beta chains below, sequenced in a study of shared clonotypes between healthy human individuals. Libraries were prepared by immunoSEQ multiplex PCR; TCRdb keeps only in-frame clonotypes and omits some of them. Counted here are roughly 2,000,000 clones, approximately 95% occurring once; the ten biggest clones make up 1.2%. Positive CCR7 selection of CD45RO-negative cells yielded the naive CD8 cells, and terminally differentiated effector memory CD45RA+ cells were excluded. The sequencing sample was made of naive CD8+ T cells sorted from blood. The receptor source for this set is a man younger than 35 in good health.

The chain uses TRBV19 and TRBJ1-2; no reliable D call. This CDR3 is built from 11 residues. The ends were cut back, 8 bases at V and 8 bases at J, with 12 bases in the middle. The germline V gene has CDR1 LNHDA and CDR2 SQIVND (reference sequence). CDR3 in DNA: TGTGCCAGTGAGAATCTTGGAGGCTACACCTTC. It codes for CASENLGGYTF.

A word on this clone: The same CDR3 is also encoded by other DNA sequences in this sample. This rearrangement joins TRBV27 to TRBJ2-7, with a weak D call TRBD1 (5 bases). The CDR3 totals 16 residues. The germline V gene has CDR1 MNHEY and CDR2 SMNVEV (reference sequence). The ends were cut back, 3 bases at V and 0 bases at J, with 15 bases in the middle. The CDR3 DNA sequence: TGTGCCAGCAGTTTCTCCCAGGGAACCGTCTCCTACGAGCAGTACTTC. Its translation is CASSFSQGTVSYEQYF.

This chain connects TRBV5-1 to TRBJ2-3, with D possibly matching TRBD2 (6 bases). The ends were cut back, 3 bases at V and 4 bases at J, with 18 bases in the middle. The germline V gene has CDR1 SGHRS and CDR2 YFSETQ. The CDR3 contains 16 residues. This CDR3 is CASSSFRGVGADTQYF. CDR3 nucleotides: TGCGCCAGCAGCTCCTTTCGCGGGGTAGGCGCAGATACGCAGTATTTT.

This chain links TRBV5-1 with TRBJ1-6; 8 nucleotides align to TRBD1. The V gene's germline CDR1 is SGHRS and CDR2 YFSETQ. This CDR3 has 14 amino acids. V gave up 4 bases and J gave up 9 bases; unmatched junction bases: 6. CDR3 region: CASSTDRVGSPLHF. The CDR3 DNA sequence: TGCGCCAGCAGCACGGACAGGGTGGGTTCACCCCTCCACTTT.

V and J are TRBV29-1 and TRBJ1-2; 7 bases agree with TRBD1. The V segment lost 0 bases and the J segment 5 bases; nucleotides outside the gene matches: 9. The CDR3 covers 15 residues. Germline V CDR1 and CDR2: SQVTM, ANQGSEA. Here the CDR3 reads CSVEEQDRILYGYTF. In DNA form, the CDR3 reads TGCAGCGTTGAAGAACAGGACAGGATTCTGTATGGCTACACCTTC.

CDR3 loop: CASSLIGGGANVLTF. The CDR3 DNA is TGTGCCAGCAGCTTGATTGGAGGTGGGGCCAACGTCCTGACTTTC. The rearrangement links TRBV13 to TRBJ2-6, with a tentative D call TRBD2 (5 bases). Per germline, CDR1 PRHDT and CDR2 FYEKMQ (reference sequence). The CDR3 totals 15 residues. V lost 3 bases and J lost 3, with 9 bases in between.

The chain links TRBV4-2 to TRBJ1-5; tentatively, D is TRBD1 (6 bases). The CDR3 runs 13 residues. Germline CDR1 LGHNA, CDR2 YNFKEQ. V gave up 0 bases and J gave up 11 bases, with 11 bases separating them. The CDR3 bases are TGTGCCAGCAGCCAAGAAACAGGGTGGACCCAGCATTTT. It is translated as CASSQETGWTQHF.

The chain combines TRBV13 with TRBJ1-2; no clear D gene. CDR1 and CDR2 (germline): PRHDT, FYEKMQ (reference sequence). The CDR3 covers 15 residues. Trimming removed 0 bases from V and 6 bases from J, with 14 bases in between. CDR3 protein: CASSLGRSLRDGYTF. DNA of the CDR3: TGTGCCAGCAGCTTAGGCCGATCTCTGAGAGATGGCTACACCTTC.

The gene calls are TRBV11-3 and TRBJ2-2; D uncertain. The CDR3 runs 13 residues. Between the trimmed V and J ends, which lost 5 bases and 2 bases, there was a span of 6 bases. Germline-derived CDR1 and CDR2 are SGHNT and YENEEA. The CDR3 DNA follows: TGTGCCAGCAGCCCCACTAACACCGGGGAGCTGTTTTTT. Its translation: CASSPTNTGELFF. The full variable domain, completed using reference TRBV11-3 and TRBJ2-2, is EAGVVQSPRYKIIEKKQPVAFWCNPISGHNTLYWYLQNLGQGPELLIRYENEEAVDDSQLPKDRFSAERLKGVDSTLKIQPAELGDSAVYLCASSPTNTGELFFGEGSRLTVL.

The gene calls are TRBV19 and TRBJ2-7; D may correspond to TRBD1 or TRBD2 (5 bases each). This CDR3 spans 13 amino acids. From germline, CDR1 is LNHDA and CDR2 SQIVND (reference sequence). The V end was cut by 8 bases, the J end by 3 bases, with 14 bases between. The CDR3, as DNA: TGTGCCAGTGGAACCGGGACCAACTACGAGCAGTACTTC. This translates into CASGTGTNYEQYF.

This chain joins TRBV4-1 and TRBJ1-2; D may be TRBD1 (5 bases). Germline lookup yields CDR1 MGHRA and CDR2 YSYEKL. V lost 1 base, J lost 3 bases, and 15 bases lay in between. The CDR3 runs to 16 residues. CDR3 DNA sequence: TGCGCCAGCAGCCAAGTTAACCAGGGCCTTTACTATGGCTACACCTTC. It encodes CASSQVNQGLYYGYTF.

V gene TRBV5-6 combines with J gene TRBJ1-1, with D uncertain. Germline V CDR1 and CDR2: SGHDT, YYEEEE. The germline V and J ends were trimmed by 7 bases and 6 bases, with 16 bases remaining between them. CDR3 length equals 13 residues. The chain's CDR3 is CASLGQSGAEAFF. For the CDR3, the DNA is TGTGCCAGCTTGGGTCAATCGGGCGCTGAAGCTTTCTTT.

The chain has TRBV4-1 and TRBJ1-1; 8 bases fit TRBD1. Germline V lookup: CDR1 MGHRA, CDR2 YSYEKL. The CDR3 totals 16 residues. The junction had 4 bases not matched to a gene; V was cut back by 1 base and J by 0 bases. The CDR3 sequence is CASSQGPDRVNTEAFF. The CDR3 nucleotides are TGCGCCAGCAGCCAAGGTCCGGACAGGGTGAACACTGAAGCTTTCTTT.

The chain combines TRBV5-1 with TRBJ2-3, with 9 positions matching TRBD1. The V and J ends lost 6 bases and 4 bases, in that order; junction bases with no gene match: 6. The CDR3 sequence is 14 residues long. Germline V gene sequence: CDR1 SGHRS, CDR2 YFSETQ. The CDR3 DNA is TGCGCCAGCAATACAGGGGGCGAAGCAGATACGCAGTATTTT. It is translated as CASNTGGEADTQYF.

In nucleotides, the CDR3 is TGTGCCAGCAGCCCAGAGACAGGTATTACCGCTGAGGGATACGAGCAGTACTTC. Encoded protein: CASSPETGITAEGYEQYF. V usage is TRBV7-2 and J usage is TRBJ2-7; the D gene is possibly TRBD1 (6 bases). The CDR3 covers 18 residues. CDR1 and CDR2 (germline): SGHTA, FQGNSA. V lost 5 bases and J 4 bases, leaving 27 bases between the germline ends.

As regards this clone: The same CDR3 is also encoded by other DNA sequences in this sample. J is TRBJ2-1 and V is TRBV5-1; possibly TRBD1 for D (5 bases). The germline V gene has CDR1 SGHRS and CDR2 YFSETQ. The CDR3 runs 15 residues. The germline V and J ends were trimmed by 1 base and 0 bases, with 8 bases remaining between them. The CDR3 sequence is CASSLRGGSYNEQFF. As DNA, the CDR3 is TGCGCCAGCAGCTTGAGGGGTGGCTCCTACAATGAGCAGTTCTTC.

CDR3 sequence reads: CASSISGGNGNEQYF. The CDR3 DNA reads TGTGCCAGTAGTATCTCAGGGGGAAACGGAAACGAGCAGTACTTC. This chain uses TRBV19 with TRBJ2-7; 7 bases are shared with TRBD1. Looked up from germline, CDR1 is LNHDA and CDR2 is SQIVND (reference sequence). This CDR3 has 15 amino acids. Trimming at V came to 3 bases and at J to 5 bases, leaving 10 bases not matched to a gene.

The chain uses TRBV28 and TRBJ1-2; D is possibly TRBD1 (6 bases). CDR3 size: 12 residues. V gave up 6 bases and J gave up 7 bases, with 12 bases separating them. The germline V gene has CDR1 MDHEN and CDR2 SYDVKM. The CDR3 here is CASRFTGTGYTF. CDR3 nucleotide sequence: TGTGCCAGCAGGTTCACAGGGACTGGCTACACCTTC.

Note on this clone: Other DNA sequences within the sample encode an identical CDR3. The V gene is TRBV10-3, the J gene TRBJ1-2, with 9 positions matching TRBD1. CDR1 and CDR2 from the germline V gene are ENHRY and SYGVKD. The CDR3 sequence is 13 residues long. V lost 3 bases to trimming and J lost 5 bases; unmatched junction nucleotides: 1. CDR3 bases: TGTGCCATCAGTGAAGGGACAGGGTATGGCTACACCTTC. Translated, it gives CAISEGTGYGYTF.

V and J are TRBV5-1 and TRBJ2-1; no definite D call. Germline-derived CDR1 and CDR2 are SGHRS and YFSETQ. This CDR3 is built from 14 residues. V gave up 0 bases and J gave up 0 bases, with 4 bases separating them. The CDR3 DNA is TGCGCCAGCAGCTTGGACAACTCCTACAATGAGCAGTTCTTC. This encodes CASSLDNSYNEQFF.

The chain is built from TRBV11-2 and TRBJ2-1; D may correspond to TRBD1 or TRBD2 (6 bases each). There are 17 residues in the CDR3. CDR1 and CDR2 from the germline V gene are SGHAT and FQNNGV. The germline V and J ends were trimmed by 4 bases and 4 bases, with 20 bases remaining between them. The CDR3 spells CASSWPGETGVYNEQFF. In nucleotides, the CDR3 is TGTGCCAGCAGCTGGCCAGGGGAAACGGGGGTATACAATGAGCAGTTCTTC.

The chain uses TRBV4-1 and TRBJ2-3, with D perhaps matching TRBD1 (5 bases). The length of the CDR3 is 18 residues. The germline V and J ends were trimmed by 0 bases and 8 bases, with 24 bases remaining between them. The V gene's germline CDR1 is MGHRA and CDR2 YSYEKL. CDR3 bases: TGCGCCAGCAGCCAAGAATCAGGGTTAATGGGTCCTCCGGGTACGCAGTATTTT. It translates to CASSQESGLMGPPGTQYF.

The chain is built from TRBV7-9 and TRBJ2-7; D uncertain. The V gene's germline CDR1 is SEHNR and CDR2 FQNEAQ (reference sequence). Between the trimmed V and J ends, which lost 7 bases and 6 bases, there was a span of 13 bases. CDR3 length equals 12 residues. CDR3 sequence reads: CASKFSSGEQYF. CDR3 nucleotide sequence: TGTGCCAGCAAATTCAGTTCGGGCGAGCAGTACTTC.

The chain couples TRBV27 to TRBJ1-1; no firm D call. Germline CDR1 MNHEY, CDR2 SMNVEV (reference sequence). This CDR3 is built from 13 residues. Between the trimmed V and J ends, which lost 7 bases and 4 bases, there was a span of 13 bases. The CDR3 reads CASKGPGGTEAFF. The CDR3 bases are TGTGCCAGCAAGGGTCCTGGTGGCACTGAAGCTTTCTTT.

In its sample, this clone was seen once. This CDR3 is also generated by other DNA sequences in the sample. The V call is TRBV5-4, the J call TRBJ2-3; 8 nucleotides line up with TRBD2. The V gene's germline CDR1 is SGHNT and CDR2 YYREEE (reference sequence). This CDR3 is 15 amino acids long. The J segment lost 4 bases and the V segment lost 0 bases, leaving 4 bases of the junction unmatched. For the CDR3, the DNA is TGTGCCAGCAGCTTGGCGGGGGGGCCCCCAGATACGCAGTATTTT. This codes for CASSLAGGPPDTQYF.

CDR3 in DNA: TGTGCCAGCAGTTTACCAGGTAGGACCACTGAAGCTTTCTTT. Protein: CASSLPGRTTEAFF. The chain combines TRBV27 with TRBJ1-1; unclear D gene. Trimming shortened V by 2 bases and J by 4 bases, and 11 bases separated the two germline ends. CDR3 length: 14 residues. Germline CDR1 and CDR2: MNHEY and SMNVEV (reference sequence).

The chain links TRBV9 to TRBJ1-3; D not resolved. V was clipped by 3 bases and J by 2 bases, with 9 bases between them. Germline V gives CDR1 SGDLS, CDR2 YYNGEE. This CDR3 spans 14 amino acids. CDR3 coding DNA: TGTGCCAGCAGCGCTGGTGGACCTGGAAACACCATATATTTT. It yields the protein CASSAGGPGNTIYF. Supplemented by reference TRBV9 and TRBJ1-3, the full variable domain reads DSGVTQTPKHLITATGQRVTLRCSPRSGDLSVYWYQQSLDQGLQFLIQYYNGEERAKGNILERFSAQQFPDLHSELNLSSLELGDSALYFCASSAGGPGNTIYFGEGSWLTVV.

Of note for this clone: This sample also contains other DNA sequences that code for the same CDR3. This chain joins TRBV9 and TRBJ1-3; D is unresolved. The V end lost 0 bases, the J end lost 0 bases, and 7 bases lay between the germline ends. Looked up from germline, CDR1 is SGDLS and CDR2 is YYNGEE. The CDR3 consists of 15 residues. CDR3 amino acids: CASSVVPGSGNTIYF. The DNA of the CDR3 is TGTGCCAGCAGCGTAGTCCCGGGCTCTGGAAACACCATATATTTT. The full variable domain, in which reference TRBV9 and TRBJ1-3 provide the parts outside the CDR3, is DSGVTQTPKHLITATGQRVTLRCSPRSGDLSVYWYQQSLDQGLQFLIQYYNGEERAKGNILERFSAQQFPDLHSELNLSSLELGDSALYFCASSVVPGSGNTIYFGEGSWLTVV.

V and J are TRBV11-1 and TRBJ2-1; no definite D call. The CDR3 sequence is 12 residues long. Trimming pared 4 bases from V and 6 bases from J, leaving 7 bases between. Germline loops: CDR1 SGHAT, CDR2 FQDESV (reference sequence). The CDR3: CASSSGFNEQFF. The CDR3 coding sequence is TGTGCCAGCAGCTCCGGGTTCAATGAGCAGTTCTTC.